This TCR beta chain was documented in a study of cytomegalovirus exposure and HLA in healthy donors. Study-wide results and caveats: It was confirmed in vitro that three of the CMV-associated chains were specific for CMV antigens. Looking again later, the authors saw that most CMV-associated TCR beta chains seemed HLA-restricted. Listed as cytomegalovirus-associated were 164 TCR beta chains.

The PCR had 60 Vbeta and 13 Jbeta primers. Method: immunoSEQ multiplex PCR; TCRdb's copy keeps in-frame clones and lacks some. This sample has 120,000 or so clones, with 50% to 80% found just once. Trimming cost V 2 bases and J 2 bases; bases outside gene matches: 6. Germline V lookup: CDR1 MNHNY, CDR2 SVGAGI (reference sequence). The CDR3 covers 15 residues. About this clone itself: Its cognate antigen is unknown.

The rearrangement uses TRBV6-6 and TRBJ2-7; 7 bases are shared with TRBD1. The receptor was isolated from a woman between 35 and 50 years old in good health and CMV-seropositive. The sample consisted of PBMCs. In DNA, the CDR3 is TGTGCCAGCAGTTACGACAGGGACCTTCCCTACGAGCAGTACTTC. It encodes CASSYDRDLPYEQYF.